This T cell receptor beta chain is from a study of cytomegalovirus exposure and HLA in healthy donors (dated by TCRdb to the late 2010s). Broadly, across the study: An earlier analysis of some 600 of the donors reported 276 Gb of sequence data and 95 million to 120 million unique TCR beta sequences obtained from about 200 million T cells. Class I and class II HLA loci were covered by the typing at four-digit resolution. Rather than drawing on any new phenotypic data, the later analysis identified candidate immune exposures from TCR beta sequences and the way those sequences occurred across donors. Of the approximately 400 genotyped donors, approximately 83% fell in the genetic ancestry cluster associated with self-reported Caucasian donors. Besides the first cohort of roughly 660 subjects, a separate validation cohort made up of about 120 different subjects was used. The study aimed to test whether cataloging public T cell receptors could reveal signatures of past pathogen exposure. Every discovery cohort repertoire had been produced on one sequencing platform. Across 300 to 500 genotyped donors of the cohort, an average of about 240,000 unique TCR beta nucleotide sequences per donor were sequenced, and roughly a sixth of those sequences were non-productive. The study combined high-throughput TCR immunosequencing, statistical association of individual TCRs with disease status, and machine learning to predict cytomegalovirus infection status. A later analysis re-analyzed previously published TCR beta repertoires from roughly 630 donors and added high-resolution HLA genotyping to study TCR occurrence patterns. Typing coverage varied by locus: about 620-640 donors for A, B, C, DRB1 and DQB1; 522 for DQA1; around 570 for DPA1; roughly 450 for DPB1. Donor age, sex, ethnicity and CMV serostatus were compiled alongside the repertoire data. A later genetic analysis took genome-wide SNP genotypes for about 55% of the 666 donors and used that subset as a discovery cohort. The study profiled the T cell repertoires of about 640 subjects by immunosequencing and related them to cytomegalovirus serostatus. An earlier analysis of 587 of the donors used high-throughput TCR beta sequencing to judge whether each TCR beta V gene segment behaved as functional or pseudogenic. Approximately 310 gigabases of sequencing data and 75 million to 85 million unique TCR sequences made up an early release that covered under 750 HLA-typed donors. Four to six DR-DQ haplotypes were handled as single units for association and clustering because linkage in the cohort was strong. On the study overall, not on this receptor specifically: Three of the identified cytomegalovirus-associated TCR beta chains were confirmed in vitro to be specific for cytomegalovirus antigens. The sequencing pipeline was judged likely to have produced a cluster of highly shared sequence variants as a technical artifact. A later analysis found that TCR association rates varied across HLA loci, with DRB1 alleles showing the most associated TCRs and HLA-C alleles the fewest. Broadly in line with IMGT annotations, most TCR beta V segments showed up in productive rearrangements about 87% or about 30% of the time in an earlier analysis of several hundred of the donors. The classifier was reported to diagnose cytomegalovirus status with high specificity and sensitivity in both the original cohort and the validation cohort. Most CMV-associated TCR beta chains appeared to be HLA-restricted in a later analysis, and the HLA associations seemed to be driven largely by CMV exposure. A later analysis found that HLA-associated TCR beta chains were more clonally expanded and had lower generation probabilities than equally common non-associated chains. HLA typing was unavailable for some donors at each locus, so association tests used only the typed subset. The only immune exposure information available for the cohort was CMV serostatus. Across donors, most TCR sequences were observed very rarely, whereas some public TCRs were present in many individuals. Strong co-occurrence of HLA alleles, especially DR and DQ, made assigning TCR associations to individual alleles difficult. Only TCR beta chains were sequenced in this cohort, and the absence of alpha or paired-chain data limited detectable features. Several of the top co-occurrence clusters appeared to be linked to parvovirus B19, influenza, CMV and Epstein-Barr virus, according to a later analysis. A later analysis associated about 16,000 TCR beta sequences with specific HLA alleles at a false discovery rate of 0.05. Because the 87-base-pair reads could not distinguish some IMGT-functional V segments, including TRBV6-2 and TRBV6-3, those segments were excluded. The study gave a list of about 170 TCR beta chains associated with cytomegalovirus. Over 15 rarely observed V segments, including chromosome 9 orphons, were excluded from the earlier analysis of approximately 600 of the donors because counts were too low. The authors suggested that the approach could potentially be generalized to other disease states and immunological phenotypes. A further reported finding was that TCR beta sequences accurately predicted the HLA-A and HLA-B alleles for most subjects in the first cohort. An association between a missense DCLRE1C variant and V-gene and J-gene trimming of TCR beta chains was found in a later genetic analysis and replicated in an independent cohort. Roughly uniform sequencing depth across donors was assumed in presence/absence analyses, although this assumption may not hold. Linkage disequilibrium might explain the correlated functional status among segregating V segments, but an unknown experimental factor could not be excluded. A later genetic analysis reported fewer N-insertions in productive TCRs among donors in an Asian-associated ancestry cluster than the roughly 700-donor mean.

In total, over 600 healthy bone marrow donors made up the cohort. At the time of sampling, every cohort member was nominally healthy, though immune exposures that went unrecorded were likely present. The donor tested CMV seropositive and was one of the 289 seropositive cohort members. A peripheral blood sample was provided by each donor, and peripheral blood mononuclear cells were used for TCR beta sequencing. Genomic DNA extraction from the blood cell samples was performed with the Qiagen DNeasy Blood Extraction Kit. Preparation of the library involved the immunoSEQ multiplex PCR assay. A mixture of 60 forward primers for TCR Vbeta segments and 13 reverse primers for TCR Jbeta segments was used in the multiplex PCR. Amplification of the CDR3 region of rearranged TCR beta genes was performed with a multiplex PCR assay on genomic DNA. The Illumina HiSeq System was used to sequence the amplified TCR beta libraries as 87-base-pair reads. Processing in the source paper ran as follows. A later analysis tallied 75 million to 95 million unique TCR beta chains across the 650 to 750 repertoires, and around 10 million of those chains were shared by two or more donors. Raw reads were error-corrected and collapsed into unique sequences by a nearest-neighbor algorithm in which closely related sequences were merged to remove PCR and sequencing errors. CDR3 sequences were aligned to IMGT reference sequences to assign V, D and J gene segments. For a sequence to be retained, at least a six-nucleotide match to both a V gene segment and a J gene segment was required. Rearrangements were classified as productive when the CDR3 lacked stop codons and remained in frame with V and J, and all other rearrangements were classified as non-productive. Following IMGT convention, CDR3 was defined as the stretch from the second conserved V-encoded cysteine up to the conserved J-encoded phenylalanine. The earlier analysis of about 560 of the donors excluded any sequence lacking an unambiguous match to a single V gene segment. An earlier analysis of 587 of the donors called V segments functional above 56.7% productive rearrangements and segregating when the between-donor standard deviation exceeded 5%. A statistical classification framework was built for diagnosing cytomegalovirus status from the catalog of TCR beta chain sequences. In a later analysis, V and J genes were assigned by comparing TCR nucleotide sequences against IMGT/GENE-DB human TR gene sequences. Using the TCRdist pipeline, a later analysis assigned CDR3 sequences along with most-parsimonious VDJ recombination scenarios. In a later analysis, each TCR beta chain was defined by its CDR3 amino acid sequence together with its V-gene family, and reads lacking a unique V-gene family were excluded. In a later analysis, around 650 highly shared, low-generation-probability nucleotide sequences were removed to address suspected cross-contamination and a sequencing artifact. A later analysis calculated a clonal expansion index for each public chain from normalized within-repertoire ranks of inferred template counts. Generation probabilities in a later analysis came from a VDJ recombination model fitted to out-of-frame rearrangements, and those results were checked against IGoR. Hypergeometric tests were used in a later analysis to score TCR-TCR, TCR-HLA and TCR-CMV co-occurrence, with a repertoire-size bias correction applied to the TCR pairs. False discovery rates were estimated in a later analysis by permuting HLA or CMV assignments 20 times. In a later analysis, co-occurring TCRs were grouped using DBSCAN, and TCRdist sequence similarity was added for clustering within HLA-allele-positive subsets. For co-occurrence clustering, repertoires with fewer than 30,000 or more than 120,000 public chains were excluded, along with roughly five repertoires with anomalous nucleotide sharing. TCRdb holds this immuneACCESS table with in-frame rearrangements only. Some clones are missing; in checked studies, unresolved V genes explain under half, and the rest has no known cause. V and J calls and clone size are as listed in that table; D and trimming were resolved from the DNA. The sample includes about 160,000 clones, with about 81% observed a single time. The ten largest account for about 3% of the sample.

V loses 6 bases of germline sequence and J loses 5 bases, and the interval between the two ends is 20 bases. The CDR3 runs 15 residues from the cysteine to the phenylalanine. The read is trimmed to its CDR3 DNA, 45 bases read in frame from base 1. The CDR1 and CDR2 encoded by the germline V gene are SGHDT and YYEEEE. Worth noting for this clone: Its antigen has not been determined. Base-call qualities are not available, and no considerably larger clone is one nucleotide away.

The sequence was collected from a woman aged 45-65 years in good health and CMV-seropositive. Recombination joined TRBV5-6 with TRBJ2-5; the best D guess is TRBD1, with 6 bases matching. Sequenced sample: PBMCs. The CDR3 corresponds to CASTYPGTRRETQYF. The nucleotide sequence reads as follows: TGTGCCAGCACCTATCCCGGGACACGGAGGGAGACCCAGTACTTC. Reference TRBV5-6 and TRBJ2-5 proteins supply the regions before and after the CDR3; the full variable domain is: DAGVTQSPTHLIKTRGQQVTLRCSPKSGHDTVSWYQQALGQGPQFIFQYYEEEERQRGNFPDRFSGHQFPNYSSELNVNALLLGDSALYLCASTYPGTRRETQYFGPGTRLLVL.